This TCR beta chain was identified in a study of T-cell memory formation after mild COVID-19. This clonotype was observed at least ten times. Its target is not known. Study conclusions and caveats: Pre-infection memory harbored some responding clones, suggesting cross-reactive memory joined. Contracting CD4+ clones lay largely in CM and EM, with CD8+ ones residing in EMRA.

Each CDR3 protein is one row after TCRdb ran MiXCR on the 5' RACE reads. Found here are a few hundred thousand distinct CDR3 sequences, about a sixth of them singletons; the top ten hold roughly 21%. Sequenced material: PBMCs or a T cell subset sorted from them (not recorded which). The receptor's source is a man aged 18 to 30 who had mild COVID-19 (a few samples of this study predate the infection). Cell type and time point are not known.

The CDR3 DNA reads as TGTGCCAGCAGCTTAGATCGGCGGGGGGTCAAAGATACGCAGTATTTT. Its translation: CASSLDRRGVKDTQYF. The rearrangement uses TRBV7-2 and TRBJ2-3; 8 nucleotides align to TRBD2. Germline values: CDR1 SGHTA, CDR2 FQGNSA. V lost 1 base, J lost 5 bases, and 8 bases stayed unmatched. The CDR3 length is 16 residues.